These T cell receptor beta chains were read from a single sample in a study of Ad26.COV2.S vaccination and SARS-CoV-2 variants. Assay used: immunoSEQ multiplex PCR; TCRdb lists only in-frame clones, some missing. The table lists about 390,000 clones, 70% to 90% of them singletons. Sample: peripheral blood, taken in a trial of Ad26.COV2.S vaccine versus placebo. All receptors come from a person between 18 and 59 years old who received the Ad26.COV2.S COVID-19 vaccine or a placebo. Each CDR3 is given with its conserved first and last residue. D genes are given only for firm matches. Some rows mark clone size as missing; the rest say once, few, many or name a class of expanded clone.

v_call	j_call	d_call	clone_size	cdr3_nt	cdr3_aa
TRBV5-1	TRBJ1-2	.	.	TGCGCCAGCAGCACCGGACAGCCACTTAATGGCTACACCTTC	CASSTGQPLNGYTF
TRBV5-1	TRBJ2-1	TRBD2	.	TGCGCCAGCAGCCCGGAGCAGCGGGGACACAATGAGCAGTTCTTC	CASSPEQRGHNEQFF
TRBV5-1	TRBJ1-4	.	.	TGCGCCAGCCGCCCGGGGCAGGGCGGAGAAAAACTGTTTTTT	CASRPGQGGEKLFF
TRBV6-4	TRBJ1-2	.	once	TGTGCCAGCAGTGTAATAAATCCGGGACCGCGGACTTTTAACTATGGCTACACCTTC	CASSVINPGPRTFNYGYTF
TRBV4-1	TRBJ2-7	TRBD2	.	TGCGCCAGCAGCCTATACAATAGCGGGGGGGCCTACGAGCAGTACTTC	CASSLYNSGGAYEQYF
TRBV5-1	TRBJ2-5	TRBD2	.	TGCGCCAGCAGCTTGGAACGGGGGGAAGAGACCCAGTACTTC	CASSLERGEETQYF
TRBV18	TRBJ1-1	TRBD1	.	TGTGCCAGCTCACCACCGGAGACAGGGAGACTGAGCACTGAAGCTTTCTTT	CASSPPETGRLSTEAFF
TRBV4-1	TRBJ1-2	TRBD1	.	TGCGCCAGCAGCACTACCTCGACAGGGCGCCTTATCCTCTATGGCTACACCTTC	CASSTTSTGRLILYGYTF
TRBV4-3	TRBJ2-7	.	.	TGCGCCAGCAGCAAAAGTGAGGGGTACGAGCAGTACTTC	CASSKSEGYEQYF
TRBV19	TRBJ2-7	.	once	TGTGCCAGTAGTATCCGGGGCCCTGTGGGCGAGCAGTACTTC	CASSIRGPVGEQYF
TRBV12-3/TRBV12-4	TRBJ2-7	.	.	TGTGCCAGCAGCCGCACCCACGAGCAGTACTTC	CASSRTHEQYF
TRBV6-5	TRBJ1-5	.	.	TGTGCCAGCAGTCAACCAAATCAGCCCCAGCATTTT	CASSQPNQPQHF
TRBV3-1/TRBV3-2	TRBJ1-2	.	.	TGTGCCAGCAGCCAAAACCCAGACAGGCTCGTAGGCTACACCTTC	CASSQNPDRLVGYTF
TRBV7-2	TRBJ2-2	.	.	TGTGCCAGCAGCTTACCGGGAAACACCGGGGAGCTGTTTTTT	CASSLPGNTGELFF
TRBV10-2	TRBJ1-5	.	.	TGCGCCAGCAGGTCAGATCCCAATAGCAATCAGCCCCAGCATTTT	CASRSDPNSNQPQHF
TRBV27	TRBJ2-7	TRBD2	.	TGTGCCAGCACCTCGGGGCTAGCGGGTTCCTACGAGCAGTACTTC	CASTSGLAGSYEQYF
TRBV6-5	TRBJ2-5	.	.	TGTGCCAGCAGCCGACAAGAGACCCAGTACTTC	CASSRQETQYF
TRBV19	TRBJ1-2	.	.	TGTGCCAGTAGCCCCGTCGACAGCGGAGCTAACTATGGCTACACCTTC	CASSPVDSGANYGYTF
TRBV4-1	TRBJ1-3	.	.	TGCGCCAGCAGCCAAGAGGCAGCCCGCTCTGGAAACACCATATATTTT	CASSQEAARSGNTIYF
TRBV4-2	TRBJ2-7	TRBD2	few	TGTGCCAGCAGCCAAGACGGAGCGGGGGGGCGGTACGAGCAGTACTTC	CASSQDGAGGRYEQYF
TRBV24-1	TRBJ1-2	.	.	TGTGCCACCAGTGAACCCGGTGAGGGATTGCAGGGCTACACCTTC	CATSEPGEGLQGYTF
TRBV19	TRBJ2-6	.	.	TGTGCCAGTAGGGCCAGACAGGATGCTGGGGCCAACGTCCTGACTTTC	CASRARQDAGANVLTF
TRBV4-1	TRBJ2-5	.	many	TGCGCCAGCAGCCAAGTACCTAGCCGGAAAGAGACCCAGTACTTC	CASSQVPSRKETQYF
TRBV7-9	TRBJ2-5	.	.	TGTGCCAGCAGCTTAGGCTTGGTGGAAGAGACCCAGTACTTC	CASSLGLVEETQYF
TRBV2	TRBJ1-1	.	.	TGTGCCAGCAGGGGTCAGGGTCCACCTGAAGCTTTCTTT	CASRGQGPPEAFF
TRBV5-1	TRBJ1-6	TRBD1	.	TGCGCCAGCAGCTTGGTGCCAGGGGGTAATTCACCCCTCCACTTT	CASSLVPGGNSPLHF
TRBV29-1	TRBJ1-3	.	.	TGCAGCGCTACCGGACCGTTCCTCTCTGGAAACACCATATATTTT	CSATGPFLSGNTIYF
TRBV7-8	TRBJ2-1	TRBD2	.	TGTGCCAGCAGCTTCCGACTAGCGGGGCGTGAGCAGTTCTTC	CASSFRLAGREQFF
TRBV15	TRBJ2-7	.	.	TGTGCCACCAGCAGAGTCCACTCCTACGAGCAGTACTTC	CATSRVHSYEQYF
TRBV7-9	TRBJ2-7	.	once	TGTGCCAGCAGCTCAGGCGATCGGTACGAGCAGTACTTC	CASSSGDRYEQYF
TRBV5-1	TRBJ2-1	TRBD2	.	TGCGCCAGCAGCCCACTAGCGGGGCTCAGCAATGAGCAGTTCTTC	CASSPLAGLSNEQFF
TRBV2	TRBJ2-3	.	few	TGTGCCGTAGCCCTCCAACCTGGCACAGATACGCAGTATTTT	CAVALQPGTDTQYF
TRBV19	TRBJ1-4	.	.	TGTGCCAGTAGTATGCGGGCAACTAATGAAAAACTGTTTTTT	CASSMRATNEKLFF
TRBV7-8	TRBJ2-2	.	once	TGTGCCAGCAGCTTACCTAGGCTGAACACCGGGGAGCTGTTTTTT	CASSLPRLNTGELFF
TRBV29-1	TRBJ1-5	.	.	TGCAGCGTCCAGGGTTTTGGCAATCAGCCCCAGCATTTT	CSVQGFGNQPQHF
TRBV6-4	TRBJ1-1	.	.	TGTGCCAGCAGTGACTCGTCTCTCGCGGGGACTGAAGCTTTCTTT	CASSDSSLAGTEAFF
TRBV10-2	TRBJ2-7	TRBD1	once	TGCGCCAGCTCGAACCCCGGTTTAGGGACAGGGTCTCTCGAGCAGTACTTC	CASSNPGLGTGSLEQYF
TRBV7-2	TRBJ2-7	.	.	TGTGCCAGCAACGGGCCCCTCCGGTACGAGCAGTACTTC	CASNGPLRYEQYF
TRBV19	TRBJ2-2	.	few	TGTGCCAGTAGTATCGCCCGGCGGGGCGGGGAGCTGTTTTTT	CASSIARRGGELFF
TRBV13	TRBJ2-7	.	once	TGTGCCAGCAGCTTCCTAAGGGTCTCCTACGAGCAGTACTTC	CASSFLRVSYEQYF
TRBV6-5	TRBJ2-3	.	.	TGTGCCAGCACCGGGGGCACAGATACGCAGTATTTT	CASTGGTDTQYF
TRBV28	TRBJ1-5	.	.	TGTGCCAGCACCCTACCTGGTGGGGGCAATCAGCCCCAGCATTTT	CASTLPGGGNQPQHF
TRBV10-3	TRBJ2-3	.	.	TGTGCCATCAGTGAGTCGCCCGGGGATACGCAGTATTTT	CAISESPGDTQYF
TRBV6-1	TRBJ1-5	.	.	TGTGCCAGCAGTGAATTCTCAGGTAATCAGAATCAGCCCCAGCATTTT	CASSEFSGNQNQPQHF
TRBV5-4	TRBJ1-1	TRBD1	.	TGTGCCAGCAGCGGCGACAGGGGATACACTGAAGCTTTCTTT	CASSGDRGYTEAFF
TRBV2	TRBJ2-7	.	.	TGTGCCAGCAGGACGGGGCCCCCGCGCTCCTACGAGCAGTACTTC	CASRTGPPRSYEQYF
TRBV6-1	TRBJ2-2	.	.	TGTGCCAGCAGTGAATGGGGCACCGGGGAGCTGTTTTTT	CASSEWGTGELFF
TRBV27	TRBJ2-5	.	.	TGTGCCAGCAGTTTATCGGTCAGGGCGGAGACCCAGTACTTC	CASSLSVRAETQYF
TRBV5-1	TRBJ2-3	.	.	TGCGCCAGCAGCTTGTCAGGGGTCACAGATACGCAGTATTTT	CASSLSGVTDTQYF
TRBV5-4	TRBJ2-7	TRBD2	.	TGTGCCAGCAGCGAGGTGAATAGCGGGGTCTACGAGCAGTACTTC	CASSEVNSGVYEQYF
TRBV2	TRBJ2-1	.	.	TGTGCCAGCAGTTCTACCGGATACAATGAGCAGTTCTTC	CASSSTGYNEQFF
TRBV6-5	TRBJ1-3	TRBD1	.	TGTGCCAGCAACACAGGGGTTGGAAACACCATATATTTT	CASNTGVGNTIYF